Listed below are T cell receptor beta chains from one sample, sequenced in a study of blood T cell repertoires in COVID-19. Clones were sequenced by immunoSEQ multiplex PCR, and TCRdb holds only the in-frame ones, with some missing. Of fewer than 200,000 clones in the sample, approximately 85% are singletons; the top ten hold 1.2%. Sequenced input: peripheral blood. Receptor source: a man aged 60 to 69 who had recovered from COVID-19. The CDR3 runs from the conserved cysteine through the conserved F or W. D genes are given only for firm matches. Only some rows state a clone size, as once, few, many or a class for expanded clones.

>TRBV30|TRBJ1-1|once|TRBD1
TGTGCCTGGAGAGAAGGGGGCGGAGTCGGCACTGAAGCTTTCTTT
CAWREGGGVGTEAFF
>TRBV4-3|TRBJ2-1|NA|NA
TGCGCCAGCTCCTTGAGGCGGGGTCTTGAGCAGTTCTTC
CASSLRRGLEQFF
>TRBV27|TRBJ2-1|NA|TRBD2
TGTGCCAGCAGCCTGGGGCGGGGGGGCGGAAACAATGAGCAGTTCTTC
CASSLGRGGGNNEQFF
>TRBV6-5|TRBJ2-5|NA|NA
TGTGCCAGCAAGGGGACACCAGCCCGGGAGACCCAGTACTTC
CASKGTPARETQYF
>TRBV2|TRBJ1-2|NA|NA
TGTGCCAGCAGAGCGGACAGTCCTCGCTATGGCTACACCTTC
CASRADSPRYGYTF
>TRBV3-1/TRBV3-2|TRBJ1-3|once|TRBD1
TGTGCCAGCAGCCAAGTGGCCAGGGGGCTAATTCCCATATATTTT
CASSQVARGLIPIYF
>TRBV4-2|TRBJ2-1|NA|TRBD2
TGTGCCAGCAGCCTACGACGGGCGGCGGGGGGGCTTGAGAATGAGCAGTTCTTC
CASSLRRAAGGLENEQFF
>TRBV11-3|TRBJ2-2|NA|NA
TGTGCCAGCAGCCCGGACTCCGGGGAGCTGTTTTTT
CASSPDSGELFF
>TRBV5-6|TRBJ2-5|once|NA
TGTGCCAGCAGCTTAGGGGGGGTCGCGTACTTC
CASSLGGVAYF
>TRBV6-2/TRBV6-3|TRBJ1-5|NA|NA
TGTGCCAGCAGTTACCCGGCGGGGGACAATCAGCCCCAGCATTTT
CASSYPAGDNQPQHF
>TRBV6-1|TRBJ1-5|NA|NA
TGTGCCAGCAGTGAACTTACAGGGTCGCATCAGCCCCAGCATTTT
CASSELTGSHQPQHF
>TRBV5-4|TRBJ2-5|NA|TRBD1
TGTGCCAGCAGGTCCACCCCCATCACAGGGGGAAGAGAGACCCAGTACTTC
CASRSTPITGGRETQYF
>TRBV5-5|TRBJ1-3|once|NA
TGTGCCAGCAGCTTGAGAGGGATCTCTGGAAACACCATATATTTT
CASSLRGISGNTIYF
>TRBV2|TRBJ1-2|NA|NA
TGTGCCAGCAGTGACCCGGGTGCAGGGCGTTCGGAAGGCTACACCTTC
CASSDPGAGRSEGYTF
>TRBV29-1|TRBJ1-1|NA|NA
TGCAGCGTTGGACAGCCGAACACTGAAGCTTTCTTT
CSVGQPNTEAFF
>TRBV7-2|TRBJ2-3|NA|NA
TGTGCCAGCAGCTTAGTATTATGGCCTCGCACAGATACGCAGTATTTT
CASSLVLWPRTDTQYF
>TRBV7-2|TRBJ1-1|NA|NA
TGTGCCAGCAGCCATGGTAGCCCGGGTTTAGGATCGGTCACTGAAGCTTTCTTT
CASSHGSPGLGSVTEAFF
>TRBV3-1/TRBV3-2|TRBJ2-7|NA|TRBD2
TGTGCCAGCAGCCAGGGTCTTGCGGGGGGGGCCTACGAGCAGTACTTC
CASSQGLAGGAYEQYF
>TRBV28|TRBJ1-4|NA|TRBD1
TGTGCCAGCAGTGGTCCCGACAGGGGTAATTATGAAAAACTGTTTTTT
CASSGPDRGNYEKLFF
>TRBV25-1|TRBJ1-2|NA|NA
TGTGCCAGCAGCTTCACAGGGAAGGGCTACACCTTC
CASSFTGKGYTF
>TRBV7-2|TRBJ2-3|NA|NA
TGTGCCAGCAGCTTAGTTCAGGATAGCACAGATACGCAGTATTTT
CASSLVQDSTDTQYF
>TRBV7-2|TRBJ2-5|NA|NA
TGTGCCAGCAGCTTAGTCCCAGGAAAACAAGAGACCCAGTACTTC
CASSLVPGKQETQYF
>TRBV18|TRBJ2-3|NA|TRBD2
TGTGCCAGCTCACGGGGGAGGGACACAGATACGCAGTATTTT
CASSRGRDTDTQYF
>TRBV6-5|TRBJ1-1|few|NA
TGTGCCAGCAGTCCCTCCTTGAGTACCGGGGAAGCTTTCTTT
CASSPSLSTGEAFF
>TRBV7-3|TRBJ2-6|NA|TRBD1
TGTGCCAGCAGCCCCCGGCCGGGACAGGGGGCTTTTGGGGCCAACGTCCTGACTTTC
CASSPRPGQGAFGANVLTF
>TRBV19|TRBJ1-3|NA|TRBD1
TGTGCCAGTAGCTCTCGCGGACAGGGGGCTGGAAACACCATATATTTT
CASSSRGQGAGNTIYF
>TRBV5-8|TRBJ2-7|NA|NA
TGTGCCAGCAGCTTGGCGGCTGGTTGGGACATCAAGCAGTACTTC
CASSLAAGWDIKQYF
>TRBV6-5|TRBJ1-6|NA|NA
TGTGCCAGTACTAGAGACTTTCCTAATTCACCCCTCCACTTT
CASTRDFPNSPLHF
>TRBV4-2|TRBJ1-2|NA|NA
TGTGCCAGCAGCCAAGCAGACTTCTATGGCTACACCTTC
CASSQADFYGYTF
>TRBV18|TRBJ1-1|NA|NA
TGTGCCAGCTCACCAGTACAGGCGAACACTGAAGCTTTCTTT
CASSPVQANTEAFF
>TRBV5-1|TRBJ1-2|NA|TRBD1
TGCGCCAGCAGCTTTGGGACAGGGGGTAACTATGGCTACACCTTC
CASSFGTGGNYGYTF
>TRBV5-1|TRBJ2-2|NA|TRBD1
TGCGCCAGCAGTTACGACAGGGGCACCGGGGAGCTGTTTTTT
CASSYDRGTGELFF
>TRBV21-1|TRBJ1-1|NA|NA
TGTGCCAGCAGCAAAGAAGACAGGGGGCTCACTGAAGCTTTCTTT
CASSKEDRGLTEAFF
>TRBV4-1|TRBJ1-3|NA|NA
TGCGCCAGCAGCCAAGGGGAGGGAAACACCATATATTTT
CASSQGEGNTIYF
>TRBV19|TRBJ2-7|once|TRBD1
TGTGCCAGTAGTATAGGACAGGGGGGGTACGAGCAGTACTTC
CASSIGQGGYEQYF
>TRBV23-1|TRBJ2-1|NA|TRBD2
TGCGCCAGCACTTCAAGGTCTAGCGGGGGCTCCTACAATGAGCAGTTCTTC
CASTSRSSGGSYNEQFF
>TRBV5-1|TRBJ2-5|NA|TRBD2
TGCGCCAGCAGCTTTGGTTCGGCGGGGGAGAGGGAGACCCAGTACTTC
CASSFGSAGERETQYF
>TRBV27|TRBJ1-1|NA|NA
TGTGCCAGCAGTTTGATGCGGTTGACTGAAGCTTTCTTT
CASSLMRLTEAFF
>TRBV3-1/TRBV3-2|TRBJ2-5|NA|TRBD2
TGTGCCAGCAGCCAAGGATTAAGCGGGGAGGCTGAAGAGACCCAGTACTTC
CASSQGLSGEAEETQYF
>TRBV5-6|TRBJ2-7|NA|NA
TGTGCCAGCAGCTTTTGGAGGGGGGGACCCTCCTACTACGAGCAGTACTTC
CASSFWRGGPSYYEQYF
>TRBV28|TRBJ1-1|NA|NA
TGTGCCAGCAGTTTACCAGGGATGAACACTGAAGCTTTCTTT
CASSLPGMNTEAFF
>TRBV3-1/TRBV3-2|TRBJ2-7|NA|NA
TGTGCCAGCAGCGAATCAGGGGCAGATGGAACCTACGAGCAGTACTTC
CASSESGADGTYEQYF
>TRBV19|TRBJ1-4|NA|NA
TGTGCCAGTAACCACCGACACGGATATAATGAAAAACTGTTTTTT
CASNHRHGYNEKLFF
>TRBV5-4|TRBJ2-1|NA|TRBD1
TGTGCCAGCAGCCGACAGGGGTCGGTCAATGAGCAGTTCTTC
CASSRQGSVNEQFF
>TRBV4-3|TRBJ1-2|NA|NA
TGCGCCAGCAGCCAAGATCTCAGGGGCGAGTACGGCTACACCTTC
CASSQDLRGEYGYTF
>TRBV2|TRBJ1-2|NA|TRBD1
TGTGCCAGCAGTCACCCGGGACAGGGGTTAGTTGGCTACACCTTC
CASSHPGQGLVGYTF